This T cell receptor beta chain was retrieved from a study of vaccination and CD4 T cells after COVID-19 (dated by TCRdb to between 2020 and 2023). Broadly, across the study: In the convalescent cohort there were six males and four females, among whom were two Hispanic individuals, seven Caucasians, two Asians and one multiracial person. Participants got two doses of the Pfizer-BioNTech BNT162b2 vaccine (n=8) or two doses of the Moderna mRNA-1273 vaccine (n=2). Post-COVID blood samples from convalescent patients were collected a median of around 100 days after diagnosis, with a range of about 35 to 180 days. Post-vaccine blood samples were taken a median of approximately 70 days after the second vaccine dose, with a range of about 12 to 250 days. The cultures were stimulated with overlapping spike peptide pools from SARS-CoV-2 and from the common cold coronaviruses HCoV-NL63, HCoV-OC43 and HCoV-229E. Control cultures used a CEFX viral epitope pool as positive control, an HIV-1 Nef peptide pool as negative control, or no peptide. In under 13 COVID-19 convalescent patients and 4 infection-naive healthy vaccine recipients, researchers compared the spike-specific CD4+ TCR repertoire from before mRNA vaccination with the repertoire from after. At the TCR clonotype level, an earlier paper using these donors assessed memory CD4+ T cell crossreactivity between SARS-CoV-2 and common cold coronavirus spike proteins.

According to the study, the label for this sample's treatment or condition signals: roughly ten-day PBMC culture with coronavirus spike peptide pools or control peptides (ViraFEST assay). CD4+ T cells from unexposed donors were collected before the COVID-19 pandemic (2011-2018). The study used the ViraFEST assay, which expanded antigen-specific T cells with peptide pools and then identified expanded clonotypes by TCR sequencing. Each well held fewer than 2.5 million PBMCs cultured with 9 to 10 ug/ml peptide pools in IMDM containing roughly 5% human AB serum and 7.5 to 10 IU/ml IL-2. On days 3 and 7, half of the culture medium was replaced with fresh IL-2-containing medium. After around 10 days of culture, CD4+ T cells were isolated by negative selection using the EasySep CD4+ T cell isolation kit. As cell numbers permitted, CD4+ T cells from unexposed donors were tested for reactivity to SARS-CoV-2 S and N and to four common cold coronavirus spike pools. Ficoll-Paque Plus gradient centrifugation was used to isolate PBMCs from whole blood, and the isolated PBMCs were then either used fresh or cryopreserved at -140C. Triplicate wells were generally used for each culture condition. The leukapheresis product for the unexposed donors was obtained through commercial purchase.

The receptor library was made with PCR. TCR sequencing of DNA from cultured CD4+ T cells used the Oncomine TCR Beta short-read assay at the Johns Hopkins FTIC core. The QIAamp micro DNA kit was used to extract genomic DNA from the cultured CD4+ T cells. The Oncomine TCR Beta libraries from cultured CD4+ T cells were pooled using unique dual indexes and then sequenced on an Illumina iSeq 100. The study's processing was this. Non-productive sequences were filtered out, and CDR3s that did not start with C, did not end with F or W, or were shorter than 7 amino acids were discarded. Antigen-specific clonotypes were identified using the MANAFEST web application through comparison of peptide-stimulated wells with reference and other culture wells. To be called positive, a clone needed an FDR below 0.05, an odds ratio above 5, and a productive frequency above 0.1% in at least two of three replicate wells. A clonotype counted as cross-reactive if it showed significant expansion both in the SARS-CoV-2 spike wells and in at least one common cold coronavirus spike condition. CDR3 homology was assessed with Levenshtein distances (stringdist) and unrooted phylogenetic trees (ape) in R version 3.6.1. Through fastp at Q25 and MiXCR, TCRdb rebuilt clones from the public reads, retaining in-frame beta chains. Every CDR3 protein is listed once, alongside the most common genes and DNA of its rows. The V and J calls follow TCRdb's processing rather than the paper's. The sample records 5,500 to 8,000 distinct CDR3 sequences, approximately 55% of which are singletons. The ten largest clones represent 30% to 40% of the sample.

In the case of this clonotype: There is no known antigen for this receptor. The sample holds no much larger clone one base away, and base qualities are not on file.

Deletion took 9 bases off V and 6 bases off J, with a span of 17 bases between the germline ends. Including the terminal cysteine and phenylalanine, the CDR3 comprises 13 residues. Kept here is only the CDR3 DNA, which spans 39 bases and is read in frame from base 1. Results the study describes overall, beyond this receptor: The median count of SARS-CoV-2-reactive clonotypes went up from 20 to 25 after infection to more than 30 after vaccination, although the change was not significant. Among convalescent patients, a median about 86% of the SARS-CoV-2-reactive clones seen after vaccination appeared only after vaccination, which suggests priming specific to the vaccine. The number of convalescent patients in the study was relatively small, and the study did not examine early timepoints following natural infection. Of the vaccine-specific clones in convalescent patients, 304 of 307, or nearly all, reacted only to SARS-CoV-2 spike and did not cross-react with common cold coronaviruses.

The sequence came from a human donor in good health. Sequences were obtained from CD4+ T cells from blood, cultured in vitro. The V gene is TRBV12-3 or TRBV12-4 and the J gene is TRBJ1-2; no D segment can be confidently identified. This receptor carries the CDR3 CASNPYGVDGYTF. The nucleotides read TGTGCCAGTAACCCCTACGGGGTCGATGGCTACACCTTC.